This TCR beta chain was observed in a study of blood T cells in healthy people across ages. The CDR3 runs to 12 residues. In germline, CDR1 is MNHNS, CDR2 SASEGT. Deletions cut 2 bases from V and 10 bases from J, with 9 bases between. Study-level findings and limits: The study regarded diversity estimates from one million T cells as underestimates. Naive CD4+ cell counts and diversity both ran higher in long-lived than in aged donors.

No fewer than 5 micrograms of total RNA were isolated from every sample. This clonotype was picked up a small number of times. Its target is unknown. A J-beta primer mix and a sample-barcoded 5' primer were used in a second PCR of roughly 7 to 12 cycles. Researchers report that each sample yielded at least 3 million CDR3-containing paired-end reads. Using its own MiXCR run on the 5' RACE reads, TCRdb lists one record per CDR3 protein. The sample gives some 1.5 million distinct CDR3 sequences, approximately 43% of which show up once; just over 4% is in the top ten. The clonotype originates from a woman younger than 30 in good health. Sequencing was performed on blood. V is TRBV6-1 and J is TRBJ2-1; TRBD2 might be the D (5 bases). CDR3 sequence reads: CASSEWGVEQFF. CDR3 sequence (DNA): TGTGCCAGCAGTGAATGGGGAGTAGAGCAGTTCTTC.